Sequencing of this TCR beta chain was carried out in a study of T cells in Graves' hyperthyroidism and ophthalmopathy. The CDR3 regions of TCR beta were amplified from RNA transcripts. A set of HTBI primers served as the primers for a first-round RT-PCR of the TCR CDR3. TCRdb passed the multiplex PCR reads through MiXCR, listing each CDR3 protein once. The sample lists about half a million distinct CDR3 sequences, 16% occurring once. Germline V gene sequence: CDR1 KGHDR, CDR2 SFDVKD. This CDR3 is built from 17 residues. Trimming removed 4 bases from V and 3 bases from J; junction bases left unmatched: 6. In this sample, this clonotype turned up many times.

Sequenced material: blood. The source is a woman in her twenties or thirties with Graves' ophthalmopathy. The V and J genes are TRBV24-1 and TRBJ2-1; the match to TRBD2 covers 12 bases. The CDR3 loop reads CATSDPGLAGYYNEQFF. The CDR3 nucleotides read TGTGCCACCAGTGACCCGGGACTAGCGGGCTACTACAATGAGCAGTTCTTC.